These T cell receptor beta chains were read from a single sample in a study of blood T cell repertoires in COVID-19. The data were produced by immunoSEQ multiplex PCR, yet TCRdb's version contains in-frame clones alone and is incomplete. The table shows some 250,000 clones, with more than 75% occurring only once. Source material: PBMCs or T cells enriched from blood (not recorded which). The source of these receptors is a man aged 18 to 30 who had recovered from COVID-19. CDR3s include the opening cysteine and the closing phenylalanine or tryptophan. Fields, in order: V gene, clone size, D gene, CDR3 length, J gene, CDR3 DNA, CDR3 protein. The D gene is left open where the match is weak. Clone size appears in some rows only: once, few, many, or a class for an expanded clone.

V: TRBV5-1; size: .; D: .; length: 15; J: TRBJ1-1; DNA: TGCGCCAGCAGCGGGTCGCTCCCTGGAGGCACTGAAGCTTTCTTT; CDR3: CASSGSLPGGTEAFF
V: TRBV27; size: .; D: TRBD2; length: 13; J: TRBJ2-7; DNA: TGTGCCAGCGCGGGGGGGAAGCCCTACGAGCAGTACTTC; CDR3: CASAGGKPYEQYF
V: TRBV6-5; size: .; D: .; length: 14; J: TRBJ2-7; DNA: TGTGCCAGCAGTTACTCTGCGGAAAACTACGAGCAGTACTTC; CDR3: CASSYSAENYEQYF
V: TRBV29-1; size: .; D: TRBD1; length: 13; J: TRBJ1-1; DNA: TGCAGCGACAGGGGACAGGGGAACACTGAAGCTTTCTTT; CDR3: CSDRGQGNTEAFF
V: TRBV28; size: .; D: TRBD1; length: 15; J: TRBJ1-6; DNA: TGTGCCAGCAGTTTGGCGACAGGGCCTAATTCACCCCTCCACTTT; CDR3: CASSLATGPNSPLHF
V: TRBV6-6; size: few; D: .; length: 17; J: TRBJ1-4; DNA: TGTGCCAGCATTCGCGGTAGAGGCACCACAACTAATGAAAAACTGTTTTTT; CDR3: CASIRGRGTTTNEKLFF
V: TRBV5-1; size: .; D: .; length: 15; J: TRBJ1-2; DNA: TGCGCCAGCAGCTTAAACAGGGCTGGGGACTATGGCTACACCTTC; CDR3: CASSLNRAGDYGYTF
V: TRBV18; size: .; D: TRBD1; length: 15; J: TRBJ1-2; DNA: TGTGCCAGCTCGTCCACAGGGGGCAGTGACTATGGCTACACCTTC; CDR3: CASSSTGGSDYGYTF
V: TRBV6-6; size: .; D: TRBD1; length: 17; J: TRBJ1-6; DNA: TGTGCCAGCAGACGAACCGGGACAGGGGTTTTTAATTCACCCCTCCACTTT; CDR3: CASRRTGTGVFNSPLHF
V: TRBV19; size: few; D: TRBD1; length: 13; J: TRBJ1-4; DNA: TGTGCCAGTAGCGGGACAGGGGGTGAAAAACTGTTTTTT; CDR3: CASSGTGGEKLFF
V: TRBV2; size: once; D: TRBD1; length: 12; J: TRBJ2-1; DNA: TGTGCCAGCGGGGACGACAGGGAACAGCAGTTCTTC; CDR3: CASGDDREQQFF
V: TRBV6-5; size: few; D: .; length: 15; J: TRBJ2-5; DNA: TGTGCCAGCAGTTATAAGATTGCAGGGCCAGAGACCCAGTACTTC; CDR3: CASSYKIAGPETQYF
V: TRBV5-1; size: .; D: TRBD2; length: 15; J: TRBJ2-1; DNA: TGCGCCAGCAGCTTGGCTAGCGGCGAGTACAATGAGCAGTTCTTC; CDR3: CASSLASGEYNEQFF
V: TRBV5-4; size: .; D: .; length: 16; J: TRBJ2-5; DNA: TGTGCCAGCAGCTTGGAGACGTTCAGGGGCGGTGAGACCCAGTACTTC; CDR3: CASSLETFRGGETQYF
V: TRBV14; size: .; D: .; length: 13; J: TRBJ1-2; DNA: TGTGCCAGCAGCCAAGTGGGGGGTTATGGCTACACCTTC; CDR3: CASSQVGGYGYTF
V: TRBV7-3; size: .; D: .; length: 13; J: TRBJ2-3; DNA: TGTGCCAGCAGCTTAGGTAGTTTGGATACGCAGTATTTT; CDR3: CASSLGSLDTQYF
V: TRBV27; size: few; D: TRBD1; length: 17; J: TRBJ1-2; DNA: TGTGCCAGCAGGGGTGGTCAGGGACAGGGGTGGATGAGTGGCTACACCTTC; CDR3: CASRGGQGQGWMSGYTF
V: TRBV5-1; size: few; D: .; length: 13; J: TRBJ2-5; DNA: TGCGCCAGCAGCTTCGGGGGAAGAGAGACCCAGTACTTC; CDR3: CASSFGGRETQYF
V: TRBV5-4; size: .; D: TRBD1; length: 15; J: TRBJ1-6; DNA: TGTGCCAGCAGCTTGGTTCAGGGGGTTAATTCACCCCTCCACTTT; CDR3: CASSLVQGVNSPLHF
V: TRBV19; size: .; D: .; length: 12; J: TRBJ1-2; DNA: TGTGCCAGTAGTGAGGGGGAGTATGGCTACACCTTC; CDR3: CASSEGEYGYTF
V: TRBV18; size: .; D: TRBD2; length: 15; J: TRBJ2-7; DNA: TGTGCCAGCTCACCAGGGAGGGAGGGCCAGAACGAGCAGTACTTC; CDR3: CASSPGREGQNEQYF
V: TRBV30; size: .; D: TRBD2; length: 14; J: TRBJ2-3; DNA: TGTGCCTGGAGTAGGGTAGCGGGGAAAGATACGCAGTATTTT; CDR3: CAWSRVAGKDTQYF
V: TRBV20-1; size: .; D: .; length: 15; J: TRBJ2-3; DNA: TGCAGTGCTAGTAGTAGCGGAAGTACTACAGATACGCAGTATTTT; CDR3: CSASSSGSTTDTQYF
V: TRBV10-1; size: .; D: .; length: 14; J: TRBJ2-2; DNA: TGCGCCAGCAGCGGGAGTCCAAACACCGGGGAGCTGTTTTTT; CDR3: CASSGSPNTGELFF
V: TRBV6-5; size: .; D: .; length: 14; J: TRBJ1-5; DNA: TGTGCCAGCAGTCCCAGGGATAGCAATCAGCCCCAGCATTTT; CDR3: CASSPRDSNQPQHF
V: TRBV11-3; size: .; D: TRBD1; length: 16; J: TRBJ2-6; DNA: TGTGCCAGCAGCTTAAGACAGGGCGGCGGGGCCAACGTCCTGACTTTC; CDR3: CASSLRQGGGANVLTF
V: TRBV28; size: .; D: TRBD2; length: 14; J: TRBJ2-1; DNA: TGTGCCAGCAGAGTAGCGGGAGAGGGGGTTGAGCAGTTCTTC; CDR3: CASRVAGEGVEQFF
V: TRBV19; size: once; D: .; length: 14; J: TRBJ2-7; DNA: TGTGCCAGTAGTATACGGCAGGGTGCCTACGAGCAGTACTTC; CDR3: CASSIRQGAYEQYF
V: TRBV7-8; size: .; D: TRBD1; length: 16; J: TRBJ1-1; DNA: TGTGCCAGCAGCTTGAGCCTCACAGGGGGCCACACTGAAGCTTTCTTT; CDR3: CASSLSLTGGHTEAFF
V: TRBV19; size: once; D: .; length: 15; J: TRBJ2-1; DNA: TGTGCCAGTAGTATACAGGGTCCCACTTACAATGAGCAGTTCTTC; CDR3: CASSIQGPTYNEQFF
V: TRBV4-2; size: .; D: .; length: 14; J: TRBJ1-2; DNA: TGTGCCAGCAGCCAAGTTGGAGGGAACTATGGCTACACCTTC; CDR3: CASSQVGGNYGYTF
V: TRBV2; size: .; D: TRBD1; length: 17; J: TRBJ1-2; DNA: TGTGCCAGCAGTGAATCGAGACAGGGCGATACTAACTATGGCTACACCTTC; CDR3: CASSESRQGDTNYGYTF
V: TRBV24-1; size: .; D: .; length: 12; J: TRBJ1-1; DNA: TGTGCCACCAGTGACCTATCTAATGAAGCTTTCTTT; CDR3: CATSDLSNEAFF
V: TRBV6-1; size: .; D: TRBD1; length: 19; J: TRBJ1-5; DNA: TGTGCCAGCAGTGAAGCATGGGGGACAGGGGGATTTTTGGGTCAGCCCCAGCATTTT; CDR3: CASSEAWGTGGFLGQPQHF
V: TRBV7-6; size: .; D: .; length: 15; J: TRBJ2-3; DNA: TGTGCCAGCAGCTCTAACAGGGCCAGCACAGATACGCAGTATTTT; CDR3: CASSSNRASTDTQYF
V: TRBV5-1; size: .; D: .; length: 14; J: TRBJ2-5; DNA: TGCGCCAGCAGCTTCGTCGGGTCGCAAGAGACCCAGTACTTC; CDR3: CASSFVGSQETQYF
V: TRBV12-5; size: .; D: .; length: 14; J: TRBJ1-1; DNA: TGTGCTAGTGGAGGGGGTACCCAGAACACTGAAGCTTTCTTT; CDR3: CASGGGTQNTEAFF
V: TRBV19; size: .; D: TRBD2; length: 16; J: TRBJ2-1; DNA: TGTGCCAGTAGTGAGCGGGGGACCTTCAACCCCAATGAGCAGTTCTTC; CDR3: CASSERGTFNPNEQFF
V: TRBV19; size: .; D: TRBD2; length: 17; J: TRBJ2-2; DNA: TGTGCCACTACCAACTACGGAACCGGGACTAGTACCGGGGAGCTGTTTTTT; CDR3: CATTNYGTGTSTGELFF
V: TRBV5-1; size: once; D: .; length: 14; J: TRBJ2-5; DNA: TGCGCCAGCAGCGAGGGTACAGGGTGGGAGACCCAGTACTTC; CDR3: CASSEGTGWETQYF